This T cell receptor (beta chain) was sequenced in a study of blood T cell repertoires in COVID-19. Study information: Sources were T cells, B-cell-depleted T cells, or PBMCs; the material itself was cDNA or gDNA.

The table came from immunoSEQ multiplex PCR; TCRdb's copy has only in-frame clones and leaves some out. The sample has 70,000 to 90,000 clones, about four fifths seen once. The table lists this clone with a few counts. Sequences were obtained from peripheral blood. The source of this sequence is a human donor in a cohort sampled during active COVID-19.

The CDR3 region has the DNA TGTGCCAGCAGCTTGCGAACTAGCGGGGGGACCGGGGAGCTGTTTTTT. It specifies CASSLRTSGGTGELFF. The rearrangement joins TRBV5-4 to TRBJ2-2; TRBD2 aligns across 12 bases. CDR3 length: 16 amino acids. The V gene's germline CDR1 is SGHNT and CDR2 YYREEE (reference sequence). The V segment lost 1 base and the J segment 5 bases; nucleotides outside the gene matches: 3.